This is a list of T cell receptor beta chains from one sample in a study of T cell responses to AZD1222 COVID-19 vaccine. Here immunoSEQ multiplex PCR was the method, and the copy in TCRdb shows in-frame clones only, minus some. The sample has approximately 100,000 clones, around 84% seen once. The sample consisted of peripheral blood, taken on day 0 of AZD1222 vaccination. The source is an adult in good health. The CDR3 runs from the conserved cysteine through the conserved F or W. A D gene is named only where the DNA matches it firmly. Expanded clones get a size class; other rows say once, few or many, or leave the size out.

v_gene	j_gene	d_gene	abundance	CDR3nt	CDR3aa
TRBV6-5	TRBJ2-1	.	.	TGTGCCAGCAGTTACCTCCATCGCGGGAATGAGCAGTTCTTC	CASSYLHRGNEQFF
TRBV7-3	TRBJ2-1	.	.	TGTGCCAGCAGCTTAGACCACTACAATGAGCAGTTCTTC	CASSLDHYNEQFF
TRBV19	TRBJ1-5	.	.	TGTGCCAGTAGTATTTCGAGGGACAGCAATCAGCCCCAGCATTTT	CASSISRDSNQPQHF
TRBV6-2/TRBV6-3	TRBJ1-6	TRBD1	once	TGTGCCAGCAGTTACGAGACAGGGAACTCACCCCTCCACTTT	CASSYETGNSPLHF
TRBV4-2	TRBJ2-2	TRBD2	.	TGTGCCAGCAGCCAAGTCGGCGGGAGAGGGGCCGGGGAGCTGTTTTTT	CASSQVGGRGAGELFF
TRBV5-1	TRBJ1-1	.	.	TGCGCCAGCAGCTTTTGGGGCAGAGGCGACACTGAAGCTTTCTTT	CASSFWGRGDTEAFF
TRBV30	TRBJ1-3	.	.	TGTGCCTGGCTCCGCGGACGCTCTGGAAACACCATATATTTT	CAWLRGRSGNTIYF
TRBV14	TRBJ1-6	.	.	TGTGCCAGCAGCCAAGGGGTGGGGCTCGGTAATTCACCCCTCCACTTT	CASSQGVGLGNSPLHF
TRBV29-1	TRBJ2-1	.	.	TGCAGCGAATTTGGCCAGCCTCCTTACAATGAGCAGTTCTTC	CSEFGQPPYNEQFF
TRBV6-2/TRBV6-3	TRBJ1-6	.	.	TGTGCCAGCAGTTACGGGGGTGCGACAGCGAGGTCACCCCTCCACTTT	CASSYGGATARSPLHF
TRBV19	TRBJ1-1	.	.	TGTGCCAGTAGTCTAGCGGGGTCGAACACTGAAGCTTTCTTT	CASSLAGSNTEAFF
TRBV30	TRBJ2-1	.	.	TGTGCCTCCGAGCGCAGGGACCCTTACAATGAGCAGTTCTTC	CASERRDPYNEQFF
TRBV7-2	TRBJ2-7	.	.	TGTGCCAGCAGCTTACGTCTGGATTCCTACGAGCAGTACTTC	CASSLRLDSYEQYF
TRBV2	TRBJ1-6	.	.	TGTGCCAGCGGGGGCATCGGGGTCAGCTCCTATAATTCACCCCTCCACTTT	CASGGIGVSSYNSPLHF
TRBV28	TRBJ2-7	.	once	TGTGCCAGCAGCATCAAGGGTTACGAGCAGTACTTC	CASSIKGYEQYF
TRBV19	TRBJ1-2	.	.	TGTGCCAGTAGTATAGCCTCCGGGAACTATGGCTACACCTTC	CASSIASGNYGYTF
TRBV27	TRBJ1-4	.	.	TGTGCCAGCAGTTTCACAGGGTTGGGGAATGAAAAACTGTTTTTT	CASSFTGLGNEKLFF
TRBV30	TRBJ1-2	TRBD1	.	TGTGCCTGGAGTGGGGGACAGGGCCCCTATGGCTACACCTTC	CAWSGGQGPYGYTF
TRBV6-6	TRBJ1-4	.	.	TGTGCCAGCAGCCCCCTCCAAGAAAAACTGTTTTTT	CASSPLQEKLFF
TRBV7-9	TRBJ2-5	TRBD2	.	TGTGCCAGCAGCAACGGACTAGATTGGGAGACCCAGTACTTC	CASSNGLDWETQYF
TRBV3-1/TRBV3-2	TRBJ1-2	.	.	TGTGCCAGCAGCCAAGGGGCCGGAGGTAGTTTTGGCTACACCTTC	CASSQGAGGSFGYTF
TRBV29-1	TRBJ1-4	.	.	TGCAGCGTGTCAAAGAGTCCTCGGGAAAAACTGTTTTTT	CSVSKSPREKLFF
TRBV7-2	TRBJ2-2	.	.	TGTGCCAGCAGCTTAGATAGGGGACCCGGGGAGCTGTTTTTT	CASSLDRGPGELFF
TRBV28	TRBJ1-1	.	.	TGTGCCAGCAGAAATAGACAGGCAAGTGAAGCTTTCTTT	CASRNRQASEAFF
TRBV12-3/TRBV12-4	TRBJ2-5	TRBD1	.	TGTGCCAGCAGTCTCGACAGGGAAGAGACCCAGTACTTC	CASSLDREETQYF
TRBV4-3	TRBJ2-2	TRBD2	.	TGCGCCAGCAGCCCTAGCGGGAACACCGGGGAGCTGTTTTTT	CASSPSGNTGELFF
TRBV7-3	TRBJ2-3	TRBD2	.	TGTGCCAGCAGCTCTTTAGCGGGAAGCACAGATACGCAGTATTTT	CASSSLAGSTDTQYF
TRBV20-1	TRBJ1-1	.	.	TGCAGTGCTAGTCAGGATTCGAACACTGAAGCTTTCTTT	CSASQDSNTEAFF
TRBV4-3	TRBJ2-3	TRBD2	.	TGCGCCAGCAGCCAAGATTGGGGACTAGCGGGAGGTCCTAGCACAGATACGCAGTATTTT	CASSQDWGLAGGPSTDTQYF
TRBV7-2	TRBJ1-6	.	.	TGTGCCAGCAGCTCACAGGGCAGCTCCTATAATTCACCCCTCCACTTT	CASSSQGSSYNSPLHF
TRBV18	TRBJ1-5	.	.	TGTGCCAGCTCACCGACTGGGGACAGCAATCAGCCCCAGCATTTT	CASSPTGDSNQPQHF
TRBV4-3	TRBJ1-3	.	.	TGCGCCAGCACCTTCGCGGGAGGTCCTGGAAACACCATATATTTT	CASTFAGGPGNTIYF
TRBV9	TRBJ2-1	TRBD2	.	TGTGCCAGCAGCGTATCTAGCGGAGGGCCTAATACCTACAATGAGCAGTTCTTC	CASSVSSGGPNTYNEQFF
TRBV6-5	TRBJ1-1	.	.	TGTGCCACCTCATTGAGGGGATGGGGAGGAACTGAAGCTTTCTTT	CATSLRGWGGTEAFF
TRBV5-1	TRBJ1-1	.	.	TGCGCCAGCAGTCCCGATACAGGGAACACTGAAGCTTTCTTT	CASSPDTGNTEAFF
TRBV2	TRBJ1-5	.	once	TGTGCCAGCAGCCAGGGGTATCAGCCCCAGCATTTT	CASSQGYQPQHF
TRBV7-2	TRBJ2-3	.	.	TGTGCCAGCAGCTTAGCGTCCAGCACAGATACGCAGTATTTT	CASSLASSTDTQYF
TRBV4-3	TRBJ1-2	.	.	TGCGCCAGCAGCCCGTTGGAGGGGACTCCCGTTTTGAGCTACACCTTC	CASSPLEGTPVLSYTF
TRBV4-3	TRBJ1-3	.	.	TGCGCCAGCAGCCAAGGGACACTGAGCTCTGGAAACACCATATATTTT	CASSQGTLSSGNTIYF